Sequencing of this T cell receptor (beta chain) was carried out in a study of blood T cell repertoires in COVID-19. Some clones are missing from TCRdb's copy, which holds only in-frame ones; the method was immunoSEQ multiplex PCR. Found here are about 250,000 clones, approximately 84% of them singletons; the top ten hold under 2%. Germline CDR1 is MNHEY and CDR2 is SVGAGI. Trimming took off 4 bases at V and 7 bases at J, with 14 bases between the two ends. This CDR3 spans 14 amino acids. The chain employs TRBV6-5 and TRBJ2-1; D perhaps matches TRBD2 (6 bases). The TCR originated in a man in his forties who had recovered from COVID-19. Sequencing used PBMCs or T cells enriched from blood (not recorded which). Here the CDR3 DNA reads TGTGCCAGCAGTTGGACCGGGAGCTCAAATGAGCAGTTCTTC. Amino acids: CASSWTGSSNEQFF.